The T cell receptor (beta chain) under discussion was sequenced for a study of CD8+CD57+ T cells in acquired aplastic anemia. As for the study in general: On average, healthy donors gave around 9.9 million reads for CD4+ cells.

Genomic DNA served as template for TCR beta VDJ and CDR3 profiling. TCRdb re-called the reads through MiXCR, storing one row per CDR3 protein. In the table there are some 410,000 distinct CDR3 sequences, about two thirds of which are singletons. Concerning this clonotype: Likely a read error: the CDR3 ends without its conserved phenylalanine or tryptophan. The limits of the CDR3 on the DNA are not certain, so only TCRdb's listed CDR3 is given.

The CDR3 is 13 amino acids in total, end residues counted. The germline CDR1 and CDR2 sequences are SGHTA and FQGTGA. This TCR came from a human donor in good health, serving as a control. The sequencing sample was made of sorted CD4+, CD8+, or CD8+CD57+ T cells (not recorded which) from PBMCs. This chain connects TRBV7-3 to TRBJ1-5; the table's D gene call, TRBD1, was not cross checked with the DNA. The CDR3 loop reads CASSLTTGDNPHL.